Only a few counts were recorded for the clone carrying this T cell receptor (beta chain). Per the study methods: Amplification of reference gene primers was used by the study to estimate nucleated cell counts. The data were produced by immunoSEQ multiplex PCR, yet TCRdb's version contains in-frame clones alone and is incomplete. Clonal size and the V and J genes are those of that table, whereas D and trimming came from the DNA. The data hold fewer than 250,000 clones, with almost 90% observed a single time. The germline V gene encodes CDR1 SGHAT and CDR2 FQNNGV. This CDR3 is 16 amino acids long. V lost 0 bases to trimming and J lost 1 base, with 10 bases between them. Across 24 US areas, participants ranged in age from about 18 to 90 years. These data originate in a study of blood T cell repertoires in COVID-19. The wider study: Samples taken during acute and convalescent COVID-19 were collected in the United States, Italy and Spain.

The chain couples TRBV11-2 to TRBJ1-5; D is ambiguous. This sequence was found in a woman between 50 and 59 years old with acute COVID-19. Sequencing was performed on PBMCs or T cells enriched from blood (not recorded which). CDR3: CASSLEPPGSNQPQHF. CDR3 in DNA: TGTGCCAGCAGCTTAGAGCCACCCGGGAGCAATCAGCCCCAGCATTTT.